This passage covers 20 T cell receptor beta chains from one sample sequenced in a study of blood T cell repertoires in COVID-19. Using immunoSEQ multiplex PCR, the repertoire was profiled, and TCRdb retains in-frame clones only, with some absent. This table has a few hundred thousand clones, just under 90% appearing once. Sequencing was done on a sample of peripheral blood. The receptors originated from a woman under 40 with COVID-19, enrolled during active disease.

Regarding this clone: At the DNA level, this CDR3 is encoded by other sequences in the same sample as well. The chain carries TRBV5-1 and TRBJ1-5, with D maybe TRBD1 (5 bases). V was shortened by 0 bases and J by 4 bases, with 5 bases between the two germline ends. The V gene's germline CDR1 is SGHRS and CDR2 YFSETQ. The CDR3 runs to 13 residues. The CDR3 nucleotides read TGCGCCAGCAGCTTGGCAGGGAATCAGCCCCAGCATTTT. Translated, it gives CASSLAGNQPQHF.

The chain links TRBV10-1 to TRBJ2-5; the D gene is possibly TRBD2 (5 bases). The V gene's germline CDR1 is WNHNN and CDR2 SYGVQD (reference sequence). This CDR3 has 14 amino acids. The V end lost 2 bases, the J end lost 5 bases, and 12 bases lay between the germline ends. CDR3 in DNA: TGCGCCAGCAGTGAGGGGCGAACGGGGGAGACCCAGTACTTC. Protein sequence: CASSEGRTGETQYF.

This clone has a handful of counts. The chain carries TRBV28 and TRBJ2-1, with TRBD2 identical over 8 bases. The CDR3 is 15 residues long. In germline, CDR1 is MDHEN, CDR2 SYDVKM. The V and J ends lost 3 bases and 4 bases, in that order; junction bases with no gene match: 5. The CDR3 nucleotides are TGTGCCAGCAGTTTTTCGGGACTAGGTTACAATGAGCAGTTCTTC. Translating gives CASSFSGLGYNEQFF.

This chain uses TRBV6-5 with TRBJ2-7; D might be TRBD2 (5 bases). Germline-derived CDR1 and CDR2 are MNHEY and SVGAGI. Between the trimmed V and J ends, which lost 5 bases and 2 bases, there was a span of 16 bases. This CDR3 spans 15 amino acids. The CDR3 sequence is CASSTTGIRAYEQYF. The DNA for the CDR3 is TGTGCCAGCAGTACGACCGGGATAAGGGCCTACGAGCAGTACTTC.

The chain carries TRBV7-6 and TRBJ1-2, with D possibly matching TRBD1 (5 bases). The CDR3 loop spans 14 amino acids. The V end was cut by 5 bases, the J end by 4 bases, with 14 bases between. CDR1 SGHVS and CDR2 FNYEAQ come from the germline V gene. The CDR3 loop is CASSPQGSGYGYTF. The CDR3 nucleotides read TGTGCCAGCAGCCCCCAGGGTTCCGGCTATGGCTACACCTTC.

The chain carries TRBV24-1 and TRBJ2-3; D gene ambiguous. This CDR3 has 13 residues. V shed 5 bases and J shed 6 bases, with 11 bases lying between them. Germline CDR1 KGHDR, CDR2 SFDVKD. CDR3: CATSASPLDTQYF. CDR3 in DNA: TGTGCCACCAGTGCTAGTCCTTTGGATACGCAGTATTTT.

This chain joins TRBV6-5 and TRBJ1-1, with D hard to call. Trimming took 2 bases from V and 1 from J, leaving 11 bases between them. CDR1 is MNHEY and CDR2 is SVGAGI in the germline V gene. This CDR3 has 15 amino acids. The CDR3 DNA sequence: TGTGCCAGCAGTTACACTGCGGGTTGGAACACTGAAGCTTTCTTT. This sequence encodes CASSYTAGWNTEAFF.

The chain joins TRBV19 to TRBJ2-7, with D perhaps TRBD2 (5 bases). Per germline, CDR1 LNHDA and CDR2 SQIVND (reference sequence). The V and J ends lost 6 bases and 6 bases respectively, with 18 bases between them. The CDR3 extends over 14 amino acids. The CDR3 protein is CASRGVPPRVEQYF. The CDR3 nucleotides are TGTGCCAGTAGAGGAGTTCCCCCGAGGGTCGAGCAGTACTTC.

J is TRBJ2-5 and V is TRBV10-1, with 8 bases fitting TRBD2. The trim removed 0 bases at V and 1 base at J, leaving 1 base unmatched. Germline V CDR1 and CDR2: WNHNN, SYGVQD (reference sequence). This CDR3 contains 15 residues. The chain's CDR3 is CASSESSGGQETQYF. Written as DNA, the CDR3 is TGCGCCAGCAGTGAGTCCAGCGGGGGCCAAGAGACCCAGTACTTC.

CDR3 region: CASSKAPAGGRETQYF. The CDR3 nucleotides read TGTGCCAGCAGCAAAGCTCCAGCGGGGGGGCGAGAGACCCAGTACTTC. The chain links TRBV21-1 to TRBJ2-5; the DNA was not compared with TRBD2, the D call given in the table. TRBV21-1 is assigned pseudogene status. This CDR3 is 16 amino acids long.

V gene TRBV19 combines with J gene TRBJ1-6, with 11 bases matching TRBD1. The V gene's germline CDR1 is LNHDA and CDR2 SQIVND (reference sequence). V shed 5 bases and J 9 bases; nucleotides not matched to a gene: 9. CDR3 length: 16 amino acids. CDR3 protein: CASSSRTGGSGSPLHF. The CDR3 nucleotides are TGTGCCAGTAGTTCGAGGACAGGGGGCTCGGGTTCACCCCTCCACTTT. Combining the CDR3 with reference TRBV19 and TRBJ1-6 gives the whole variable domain DGGITQSPKYLFRKEGQNVTLSCEQNLNHDAMYWYRQDPGQGLRLIYYSQIVNDFQKGDIAEGYSVSREKKESFPLTVTSAQKNPTAFYLCASSSRTGGSGSPLHFGNGTRLTVT.

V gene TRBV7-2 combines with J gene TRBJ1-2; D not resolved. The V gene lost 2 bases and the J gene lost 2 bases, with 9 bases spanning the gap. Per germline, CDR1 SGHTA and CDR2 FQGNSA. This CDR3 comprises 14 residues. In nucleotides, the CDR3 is TGTGCCAGCAGCTTATTGTCAGAAAACTATGGCTACACCTTC. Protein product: CASSLLSENYGYTF.

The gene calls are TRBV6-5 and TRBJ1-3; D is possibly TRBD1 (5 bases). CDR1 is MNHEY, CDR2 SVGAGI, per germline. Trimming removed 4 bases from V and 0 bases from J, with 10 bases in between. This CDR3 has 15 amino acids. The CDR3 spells CASSLTAYSGNTIYF. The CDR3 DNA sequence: TGTGCCAGCAGTTTGACAGCTTACTCTGGAAACACCATATATTTT.

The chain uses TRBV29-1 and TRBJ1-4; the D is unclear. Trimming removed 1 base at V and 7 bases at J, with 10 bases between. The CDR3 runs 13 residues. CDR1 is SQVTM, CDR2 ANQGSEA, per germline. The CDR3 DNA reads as TGCAGCGTTGAAGCCCGGAGGAGTGAAAAACTGTTTTTT. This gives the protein CSVEARRSEKLFF.

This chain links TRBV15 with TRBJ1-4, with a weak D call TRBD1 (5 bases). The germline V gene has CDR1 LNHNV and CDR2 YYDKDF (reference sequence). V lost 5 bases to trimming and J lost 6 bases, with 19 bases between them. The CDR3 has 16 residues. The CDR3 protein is CATSAFITGIYEKLFF. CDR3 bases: TGTGCCACCAGCGCCTTCATCACAGGAATCTATGAAAAACTGTTTTTT.

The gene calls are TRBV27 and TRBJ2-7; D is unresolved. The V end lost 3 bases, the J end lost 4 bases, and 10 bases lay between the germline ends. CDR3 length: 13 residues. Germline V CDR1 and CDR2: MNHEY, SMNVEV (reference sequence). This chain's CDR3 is CASSFGRPYEQYF. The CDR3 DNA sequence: TGTGCCAGCAGTTTCGGCAGGCCGTACGAGCAGTACTTC.

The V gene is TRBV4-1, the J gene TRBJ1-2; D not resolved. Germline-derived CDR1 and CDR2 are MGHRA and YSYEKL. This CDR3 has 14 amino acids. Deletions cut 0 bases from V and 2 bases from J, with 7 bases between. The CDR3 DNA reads TGCGCCAGCAGCCAAGATGAACTGAACTATGGCTACACCTTC. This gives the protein CASSQDELNYGYTF.

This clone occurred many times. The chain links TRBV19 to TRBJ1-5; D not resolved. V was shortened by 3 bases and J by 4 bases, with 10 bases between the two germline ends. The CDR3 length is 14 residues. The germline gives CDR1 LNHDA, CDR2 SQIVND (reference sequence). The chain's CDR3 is CASSISGENQPQHF. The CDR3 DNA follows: TGTGCCAGTAGTATCAGCGGAGAGAATCAGCCCCAGCATTTT.

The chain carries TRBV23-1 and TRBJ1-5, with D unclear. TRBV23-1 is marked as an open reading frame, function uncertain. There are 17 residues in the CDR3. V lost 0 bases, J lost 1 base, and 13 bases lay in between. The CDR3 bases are TGCGCCAGCAGTCAATCCAGTCCCAGGCTAAGCAATCAGCCCCAGCATTTT. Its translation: CASSQSSPRLSNQPQHF.

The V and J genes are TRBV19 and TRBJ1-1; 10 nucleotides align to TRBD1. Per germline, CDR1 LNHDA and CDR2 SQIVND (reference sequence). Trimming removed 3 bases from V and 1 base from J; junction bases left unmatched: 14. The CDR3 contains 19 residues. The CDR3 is CASSIDLRDRGKENTEAFF. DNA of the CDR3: TGTGCCAGTAGTATTGACCTCCGGGACAGGGGAAAGGAGAACACTGAAGCTTTCTTT.